The next 20 T cell receptor beta chains were all read from a single sample in a study of T cells after posttransplantation cyclophosphamide. Repertoires were generated with immunoSEQ multiplex PCR, while TCRdb's copy carries only in-frame clones and drops some. The repertoire has 30,000 to 35,000 clones, none seen only once; the ten largest take about 7%. Sequenced sample: PBMCs. Receptors originate from a woman aged 45-65 years in good health and a related stem cell transplant donor.

The rearrangement uses TRBV29-1 and TRBJ1-5; perhaps TRBD1 as D (5 bases). The V end was cut by 6 bases, the J end by 7 bases, with 16 bases between. There are 13 residues in the CDR3. Germline assignment: CDR1 SQVTM and CDR2 ANQGSEA. The CDR3 loop reads CSVRIGAGQPQHF. The CDR3 coding sequence is TGCAGCGTCCGTATTGGGGCAGGGCAGCCCCAGCATTTT.

This clone was detected ten times or more. J is TRBJ2-1 and V is TRBV7-6; TRBD2 agrees at 9 bases. Per the germline V gene, CDR1 is SGHVS and CDR2 is FNYEAQ. Trimming removed 6 bases from V and 3 bases from J; junction bases left unmatched: 15. CDR3 length: 18 residues. The CDR3 coding sequence is TGTGCCAGCAGGCCGGAAGCGGGAGGACCAAAGGACTACAATGAGCAGTTCTTC. Translated: CASRPEAGGPKDYNEQFF.

This clone was found many times. The gene calls are TRBV6-6 and TRBJ1-5; TRBD1 matches at 8 bases. The CDR3 has 16 residues. Germline V lookup: CDR1 MNHNY, CDR2 SVGAGI (reference sequence). V was pared by 5 bases and J by 1 base, with 7 bases of the junction left unmatched. The CDR3 reads CASSAGQGGSNQPQHF. The CDR3 coding sequence is TGTGCCAGCAGTGCCGGACAGGGTGGGAGCAATCAGCCCCAGCATTTT.

This clone was detected ten times or more. The chain is built from TRBV19 and TRBJ1-5; the match to TRBD1 covers 8 bases. Per germline, CDR1 LNHDA and CDR2 SQIVND (reference sequence). Unmatched junction bases numbered 9, after V lost 7 bases and J lost 7 bases. The length of the CDR3 is 14 residues. CDR3 loop: CASKEQGEGQPQHF. In DNA, the CDR3 is TGTGCCAGTAAGGAACAGGGGGAGGGGCAGCCCCAGCATTTT.

This clone occurred many times. The chain carries TRBV28 and TRBJ2-7; TRBD2 is a possible D gene (6 bases). The CDR3 is 18 amino acids. Germline lookup yields CDR1 MDHEN and CDR2 SYDVKM. V lost 2 bases, J lost 2 bases, and 22 bases lay in between. In DNA, the CDR3 is TGTGCCAGCAGTTTAAACCCCCAGGGACTCCCCGTAACCTACGAGCAGTACTTC. Its protein is CASSLNPQGLPVTYEQYF.

This clone has at least ten counts. CDR3 nucleotides: TGTGCCAGCAGGCCCGGACAGCTGTCGCCGGCTTTCTTT. Encoded protein: CASRPGQLSPAFF. The chain carries TRBV12-3 or TRBV12-4 and TRBJ1-1; maybe TRBD1 (6 bases). This CDR3 region has 13 residues. The V gene lost 6 bases and the J gene lost 11 bases, with 19 bases spanning the gap.

This chain uses TRBV9 with TRBJ2-2; 10 bases line up with TRBD1. The CDR3 spans 21 residues. Germline-derived CDR1 and CDR2 are SGDLS and YYNGEE. The junction had 25 bases not matched to a gene; V was cut back by 5 bases and J by 6 bases. The CDR3 loop reads CASRPGDLFRQGAKRAGELFF. CDR3 in DNA: TGTGCCAGCAGACCCGGTGATCTCTTTAGACAGGGGGCGAAGAGAGCCGGGGAGCTGTTTTTT.

The rearrangement joins TRBV6-4 to TRBJ1-2; unclear D gene. Looked up from germline, CDR1 is MRHNA and CDR2 is SNTAGT. This CDR3 comprises 14 residues. Between the trimmed V and J ends, which lost 2 bases and 4 bases, there was a span of 11 bases. The CDR3 coding sequence is TGTGCCAGCAGTGACGGAGGGCTCAGCTATGGCTACACCTTC. This gives the protein CASSDGGLSYGYTF.

This clone came up a few times. The chain is built from TRBV30 and TRBJ1-2, with 7 bases fitting TRBD1. The CDR3 loop spans 12 amino acids. J was trimmed by 7 bases and V by 1 base; bases with no gene match: 3. Per the germline V gene, CDR1 is GTSNPN and CDR2 is SVGIG (reference sequence). CDR3 in amino acids: CAWSETGTGYTF. The CDR3 nucleotides are TGTGCCTGGAGTGAGACAGGGACTGGCTACACCTTC.

There are many counts of this clone. The CDR3: CASSLVSTGTSYEQYF. The DNA of the CDR3 is TGTGCCAGCAGCTTAGTGTCGACAGGGACTTCCTACGAGCAGTACTTC. V gene TRBV11-2 combines with J gene TRBJ2-7; D possibly corresponds to TRBD1 (7 bases). Between the trimmed V and J ends, which lost 1 base and 1 base, there was a span of 14 bases. The germline V gene encodes CDR1 SGHAT and CDR2 FQNNGV. The CDR3 length is 16 residues.

This clone was recorded many times. This chain connects TRBV5-3 to TRBJ2-1; the match to TRBD2 covers 8 bases. TRBV5-3 carries the ORF label, with uncertain function. CDR3 length equals 15 residues. The V gene end was trimmed by 6 bases and the J gene end by 6 bases; junction bases not matched to a gene: 11. This CDR3 is CARNPLREGLNEQFF. CDR3 bases: TGTGCCAGAAACCCGTTACGGGAGGGGCTCAATGAGCAGTTCTTC.

This clone was seen many times. This chain uses TRBV27 with TRBJ1-5, with D uncertain. V was clipped by 8 bases and J by 4 bases, with 12 bases between them. Germline CDR1 is MNHEY and CDR2 is SMNVEV (reference sequence). This CDR3 is 13 amino acids long. Here the CDR3 DNA reads TGTGCCAGCCGGTGGCGGGGTAATCAGCCCCAGCATTTT. This translates into CASRWRGNQPQHF.

The table lists this clone with a few counts. CDR3 in amino acids: CASSQGKGGSPDTQYF. Written as DNA, the CDR3 is TGCGCCAGCAGCCAAGGCAAGGGTGGCAGTCCAGATACGCAGTATTTT. This chain connects TRBV4-1 to TRBJ2-3; D is undetermined. Germline loops: CDR1 MGHRA, CDR2 YSYEKL. V was trimmed by 1 base and J by 4 bases, leaving 15 bases between them. This CDR3 contains 16 residues.

This clone was detected many times. The V and J genes are TRBV29-1 and TRBJ2-1; 7 nucleotides align to TRBD1. The germline gives CDR1 SQVTM, CDR2 ANQGSEA. This CDR3 region has 13 residues. Germline trimming cut 6 bases from V and 0 bases from J; bases unmatched to any gene: 2. The CDR3 here is CSVGQLSYNEQFF. In DNA, the CDR3 is TGCAGCGTGGGACAGCTCTCCTACAATGAGCAGTTCTTC.

The chain uses TRBV4-2 and TRBJ2-7, with D perhaps TRBD1 (6 bases). The CDR3 is 14 amino acids. V lost 2 bases, J lost 2 bases, and 10 bases lay in between. Germline CDR1 reads LGHNA; CDR2 reads YNFKEQ. CDR3: CASSQWDTTYEQYF. The DNA for the CDR3 is TGTGCCAGCAGCCAATGGGACACCACCTACGAGCAGTACTTC.

This clone was observed at least ten times. The chain couples TRBV5-6 to TRBJ2-3, with no clear D. V was cut by 1 base and J by 5 bases, with 17 bases left in between. The CDR3 runs to 16 residues. From germline, CDR1 is SGHDT and CDR2 YYEEEE. CDR3 nucleotides: TGTGCCAGCAGCTTGAGCGTCGTCCCCGATGGAGATACGCAGTATTTT. This gives the protein CASSLSVVPDGDTQYF. Combining the CDR3 with reference TRBV5-6 and TRBJ2-3 gives the whole variable domain DAGVTQSPTHLIKTRGQQVTLRCSPKSGHDTVSWYQQALGQGPQFIFQYYEEEERQRGNFPDRFSGHQFPNYSSELNVNALLLGDSALYLCASSLSVVPDGDTQYFGPGTRLTVL.

This clone was recorded many times. V and J are TRBV6-5 and TRBJ1-1; no clear D. Germline V CDR1 and CDR2: MNHEY, SVGAGI. The V end lost 2 bases, the J end lost 1 base, and 5 bases lay between the germline ends. The CDR3 consists of 13 residues. The CDR3 region is CASSYTGNTEAFF. CDR3 sequence (DNA): TGTGCCAGCAGTTACACCGGGAACACTGAAGCTTTCTTT.

Many counts were recorded for this clone. The junction and the germline gene differ at one end; a read error may be behind it. This chain uses TRBV7-3 with TRBJ2-2, with 8 bases identical to TRBD1. In germline, CDR1 is SGHTA, CDR2 FQGTGA. The CDR3 is made up of 16 amino acids. CDR3 sequence: CASSLNPGGNNGELFF. In DNA, the CDR3 is TGTGCCAGCAGCTTAAACCCAGGGGGCAACAACGGGGAGCTGTTTTTT. Full variable domain (missing parts from reference TRBV7-3 and TRBJ2-2): GAGVSQTPSNKVTEKGKYVELRCDPISGHTALYWYRQSLGQGPEFLIYFQGTGAADDSGLPNDRFFAVRPEGSVSTLKIQRTERGDSAVYLCASSLNPGGNNGELFFGEGSRLTVL.

This clone was seen many times. This chain uses TRBV11-2 with TRBJ2-7; D may be TRBD2 (5 bases). The V gene's germline CDR1 is SGHAT and CDR2 FQNNGV. V dropped 5 bases and J dropped 1 base, with 12 bases sitting between them. There are 14 residues in the CDR3. DNA for the CDR3: TGTGCCAGCAGCCGAGGGCTGAGTTCCTACGAGCAGTACTTC. Translating gives CASSRGLSSYEQYF.

The sample holds many counts of this clone. This sequence joins TRBV13 and TRBJ2-7, with D unresolved. V was shortened by 3 bases and J by 2 bases, with 26 bases between the two germline ends. Germline V gene lookup returns CDR1 PRHDT and CDR2 FYEKMQ (reference sequence). CDR3 length: 19 residues. For the CDR3, the DNA is TGTGCCAGCAGCTTGGCCTTGAGCAGTCGTGCGGATCTTCCCTACGAGCAGTACTTC. Its protein is CASSLALSSRADLPYEQYF.